The TCR beta chain under discussion was sequenced for a study of blood T cells in healthy people across ages (dated by TCRdb to the mid-2010s). Concerning the study at large: In model experiments, template switching captured about one uniquely barcoded TCR beta cDNA molecule for every two T cells. To track age-related changes in TCR beta repertoire diversity, the study relied on deep sequencing normalized with unique cDNA molecular identifiers. The donors were divided into four age groups: young (average approximately 16 years), middle-aged (around 37), aged (approximately 62) and long-lived (nearly 85). To avoid experimental bias, donors of different ages were randomly spread across the sequencing lanes. For two donors (one aged 18 to 30 and one aged 80 or older), the study analyzed two additional independent replicas of 1 million unique cDNA reads from the same blood draw. Results the study describes overall, beyond this receptor: Observed TCR beta diversity per million T cells fell roughly linearly with age, and a significant reduction was already apparent by age about 38. Bulk unsorted PBMC profiling prevented conclusive comparison of naive and antigen-experienced compartments. Observed TCR beta diversity correlated strongly with the percentage of naive T cells measured by flow cytometry. Compared with the aged group, the long-lived group had more naive CD4+ T cells, fewer expanded clones and increased TCR diversity, a pattern suggesting age selection. Estimates of total diversity based on one million sequenced T cells were considered lower bounds and underestimates. Because the CMV infection status of the donors was unknown, age-related changes in expanded clonotypes may potentially have been confounded.

Donors were 39 systemically healthy Caucasian individuals from Russia aged 6 to 90 years. About 10 milliliters of peripheral blood were collected from each donor into EDTA-treated Vacutainer tubes. Ficoll-Paque density-gradient centrifugation was used to isolate PBMCs, with at least 7 million per sample. Total RNA was extracted from PBMCs with Trizol reagent, with at least 5.5 micrograms obtained per sample. Naive CD45RAhigh/CD27high T cell percentages were measured by flow cytometry on a PBMC aliquot from every donor. Notes on this clonotype: The specificity of this receptor is unknown. No much larger clone exists at a distance of one base, and base qualities are not known.

The library was prepared using 5' RACE. Instrument used: Illumina HiSeq 2500. A second PCR of about 7 to 12 cycles was run with a J-beta primer mix and a sample-barcoded 5' primer. Each TCR beta cDNA molecule received a unique molecular identifier from a template-switch 5' adaptor carrying 12 random nucleotides. At least 2.5 million CDR3-containing paired-end reads were obtained from each sample. The Mint cDNA synthesis kit, primed by a TRBC-specific oligonucleotide, was used to synthesize first-strand cDNA from all RNA. After uracil-DNA glycosylase treatment, a first 18-cycle PCR used universal primers M1SS and BC2_uni_R on all cDNA. The authors' pipeline ran thus. For normalization, 1 million high-quality reads were randomly selected from each sample, with every read carrying a distinct molecular identifier. Reads with shared molecular identifiers were discarded instead of being binned into consensus sequences. MiTCR, with a Q25 quality threshold and the strictest error-elimination algorithm, was used for CDR3 identification, clonotype clustering and error correction. A nonparametric unseen species model using Euler transformation provided a lower-bound estimate of total TCR beta diversity. TCRdb reanalyzed the raw reads on its own, using fastp at Q25 for trimming and MiXCR for clone calling, and kept in-frame beta chains. Merged by CDR3 protein, the rows form single entries marked with the most common genes and DNA. None of the V and J calls come from the authors' own analysis; TCRdb made them. This sample gives some 860,000 distinct CDR3 sequences in total; around 50% of them show up just once. Of the sample, about a quarter is held by the ten largest clones.

Inclusive of the bounding cysteine and phenylalanine, the CDR3 is 12 residues long. The retained sequence is limited to the CDR3, 36 bases, with the frame set at the first base. Trimming leaves V shorter by 3 bases and J shorter by 8 bases, with the junction holding 0 bases beyond the gene matches. In the germline V gene, CDR1 corresponds to MDHEN and CDR2 to SYDVKM. The chain uses TRBV28 and TRBJ1-4; 7 bases in the middle match TRBD1. Source material: blood. This clonotype was obtained from a middle-aged man in good health. The CDR3 protein is CASSLGQEKLFF. The DNA reads as follows: TGTGCCAGCAGTTTGGGACAGGAAAAACTGTTTTTT.